These 27 T cell receptor beta chains came from one sample sequenced in a study of tumor-infiltrating lymphocytes in localized non-small cell lung cancer. TCRdb keeps only in-frame clones here, not all; method: immunoSEQ multiplex PCR. This sample has more than 8,500 clones; around 81% occur once, and the top ten carry 9.8%. Sample: uninvolved lung tissue not adjacent to the tumor. Receptor source: a human donor with non-small cell lung cancer.

This sequence joins TRBV30 and TRBJ1-1, with D hard to call. This CDR3 comprises 11 residues. V was trimmed by 2 bases and J by 6 bases, leaving 7 bases between them. Germline CDR1 GTSNPN, CDR2 SVGIG (reference sequence). CDR3 sequence: CAWSHYSEAFF. DNA of the CDR3: TGTGCCTGGAGTCATTATTCTGAAGCTTTCTTT.

J is TRBJ2-5 and V is TRBV6-1, with D hard to call. Germline CDR1 MNHNS, CDR2 SASEGT. The CDR3 covers 13 residues. V was clipped by 0 bases and J by 7 bases, with 9 bases between them. CDR3 DNA: TGTGCCAGCAGTGAAGCATCGGTAGGGACCCAGTACTTC. It is translated as CASSEASVGTQYF.

The chain links TRBV28 to TRBJ1-1, with 7 positions matching TRBD1. Unmatched junction bases numbered 5, after V lost 2 bases and J lost 2 bases. CDR3 size: 15 residues. CDR1 is MDHEN and CDR2 is SYDVKM in the germline V gene. This chain's CDR3 is CASSLPDRVNTEAFF. The CDR3 region has the DNA TGTGCCAGCAGTTTACCCGACAGGGTTAACACTGAAGCTTTCTTT.

The chain has TRBV11-2 and TRBJ2-7; D perhaps matches TRBD1 (6 bases). The CDR3 has 13 residues. Germline V gene lookup returns CDR1 SGHAT and CDR2 FQNNGV. V was shortened by 3 bases and J by 3 bases, with 9 bases between the two germline ends. The CDR3 nucleotides are TGTGCCAGCAGCTTTGGACAGATCTACGAGCAGTACTTC. Protein: CASSFGQIYEQYF. Filled out from reference TRBV11-2 and TRBJ2-7, the complete variable domain reads EAGVAQSPRYKIIEKRQSVAFWCNPISGHATLYWYQQILGQGPKLLIQFQNNGVVDDSQLPKDRFSAERLKGVDSTLKIQPAKLEDSAVYLCASSFGQIYEQYFGPGTRLTVT.

In its sample, this clone was seen a few times. The V call is TRBV7-8, the J call TRBJ2-5; no clear D. Germline V gives CDR1 SGHVS, CDR2 FQNEAQ. Trimming took 6 bases from V and 5 from J, leaving 13 bases between them. The CDR3 covers 13 residues. The CDR3 loop reads CASSSELGETQYF. The CDR3 coding sequence is TGTGCCAGCAGTTCTGAACTCGGCGAGACCCAGTACTTC.

The gene calls are TRBV30 and TRBJ2-2; D is tentatively TRBD1 or TRBD2 (5 bases each). The CDR3 consists of 14 residues. Germline loops: CDR1 GTSNPN, CDR2 SVGIG (reference sequence). V was clipped by 4 bases and J by 8 bases, with 17 bases between them. The CDR3 spells CAWKRVRGTGELFF. CDR3 nucleotides: TGTGCCTGGAAGAGGGTGAGAGGGACGGGGGAGCTGTTTTTT.

The rearrangement links TRBV7-9 to TRBJ1-3; D is undetermined. Trimming took off 3 bases at V and 4 bases at J, with 16 bases between the two ends. The CDR3 runs to 16 residues. Germline assignment: CDR1 SEHNR and CDR2 FQNEAQ (reference sequence). CDR3 residues: CASSFSGGLEGNTIYF. The CDR3 nucleotides read TGTGCCAGCAGCTTCAGCGGAGGCCTGGAAGGAAACACCATATATTTT.

The chain employs TRBV6-1 and TRBJ1-1; TRBD1 matches 7 bases. Germline V CDR1 and CDR2: MNHNS, SASEGT. The CDR3 runs to 16 residues. The trim removed 3 bases at V and 0 bases at J, leaving 7 bases unmatched. CDR3: CASSEGRGRMNTEAFF. The CDR3 DNA is TGTGCCAGCAGTGAGGGGAGGGGGCGCATGAACACTGAAGCTTTCTTT.

The rearrangement uses TRBV7-9 and TRBJ2-1; 7 nucleotides agree with TRBD2. The J segment lost 10 bases and the V segment lost 0 bases, leaving 9 bases of the junction unmatched. The CDR3 extends over 15 amino acids. From germline, CDR1 is SEHNR and CDR2 FQNEAQ (reference sequence). CDR3 protein: CASSLALAEGSEQFF. The CDR3 bases are TGTGCCAGCAGCTTAGCGCTAGCGGAGGGATCAGAGCAGTTCTTC.

The V gene is TRBV4-3, the J gene TRBJ2-6; D ambiguous. From germline, CDR1 is LGHNA and CDR2 YSLEER. Between the trimmed V and J ends, which lost 0 bases and 0 bases, there was a span of 6 bases. This CDR3 contains 16 residues. The CDR3 protein is CASSQERSSGANVLTF. CDR3 in DNA: TGCGCCAGCAGCCAAGAGAGGAGCTCTGGGGCCAACGTCCTGACTTTC.

The chain couples TRBV4-2 to TRBJ2-7, with a weak D call TRBD2 (6 bases). The V gene lost 0 bases and the J gene lost 3 bases, with 15 bases spanning the gap. Germline loops: CDR1 LGHNA, CDR2 YNFKEQ. The CDR3 covers 16 residues. CDR3 region: CASSQDPDRGNYEQYF. CDR3 nucleotides: TGTGCCAGCAGCCAAGACCCTGACCGGGGGAACTACGAGCAGTACTTC.

The V gene is TRBV7-9, the J gene TRBJ2-3, with D hard to call. The CDR3 length is 17 residues. The V gene's germline CDR1 is SEHNR and CDR2 FQNEAQ (reference sequence). Deletions cut 1 base from V and 0 bases from J, with 14 bases between. CDR3 sequence (DNA): TGTGCCAGCAGCTTAGACGGCGCGCGTCCTAGCACAGATACGCAGTATTTT. The encoded protein is CASSLDGARPSTDTQYF.

The V and J genes are TRBV7-2 and TRBJ2-3, with a possible D match to TRBD2 (6 bases). Germline lookup yields CDR1 SGHTA and CDR2 FQGNSA. The CDR3 loop spans 17 amino acids. V was shortened by 4 bases and J by 0 bases, with 17 bases between the two germline ends. This CDR3 reads CASSSPTPGTSTDTQYF. CDR3 bases: TGTGCCAGCAGCTCACCCACTCCCGGGACTAGCACAGATACGCAGTATTTT. Combining the CDR3 with reference TRBV7-2 and TRBJ2-3 gives the whole variable domain GAGVSQSPSNKVTEKGKDVELRCDPISGHTALYWYRQSLGQGLEFLIYFQGNSAPDKSGLPSDRFSAERTGGSVSTLTIQRTQQEDSAVYLCASSSPTPGTSTDTQYFGPGTRLTVL.

This clone turned up a few times. The chain has TRBV18 and TRBJ2-6; D unresolved. The CDR3 consists of 19 residues. Germline V gives CDR1 KGHSH, CDR2 LQKENI. V was trimmed by 4 bases and J by 2 bases, leaving 21 bases between them. This CDR3 reads CASSQKWGSAQTGANVLTF. The CDR3 bases are TGTGCCAGCTCACAGAAATGGGGTTCAGCCCAGACTGGGGCCAACGTCCTGACTTTC.

The V gene is TRBV29-1, the J gene TRBJ2-5; no reliable D call. Trimming cost V 4 bases and J 2 bases, with 14 bases left between them. The CDR3 has 14 residues. Germline assignment: CDR1 SQVTM and CDR2 ANQGSEA. The chain's CDR3 is CSVGRFGLQETQYF. The DNA for the CDR3 is TGCAGCGTTGGAAGGTTTGGCCTTCAAGAGACCCAGTACTTC.

J is TRBJ2-1 and V is TRBV25-1; the match to TRBD2 covers 14 bases. The germline gives CDR1 MGHDK, CDR2 SYGVNS. The V and J ends lost 5 bases and 9 bases, in that order; junction bases with no gene match: 9. The CDR3 contains 16 residues. Written as DNA, the CDR3 is TGTGCCAGCAGTTTGGGGACTAGCGGGAGACAGGGTGAGCAGTTCTTC. Its translation is CASSLGTSGRQGEQFF.

The V call is TRBV7-3, the J call TRBJ2-1; 10 bases agree with TRBD2. Germline lookup yields CDR1 SGHTA and CDR2 FQGTGA. The V segment lost 2 bases and the J segment 3 bases; nucleotides outside the gene matches: 1. The CDR3 is made up of 15 amino acids. CDR3 sequence (DNA): TGTGCCAGCAGCTTAGTAGCGGGAGGCTACAATGAGCAGTTCTTC. Translated: CASSLVAGGYNEQFF.

The chain combines TRBV19 with TRBJ2-5; 9 positions agree with TRBD1. Germline assignment: CDR1 LNHDA and CDR2 SQIVND (reference sequence). The junction had 9 bases not matched to a gene; V was cut back by 5 bases and J by 5 bases. The CDR3 extends over 15 amino acids. Here the CDR3 DNA reads TGTGCCAGTAGTCCGTGGACAGGGGAGAGGGAGACCCAGTACTTC. This translates into CASSPWTGERETQYF.

CDR3 sequence reads: CASSPFTGELFF. The CDR3 DNA reads TGTGCCAGCAGCCCTTTCACCGGGGAGCTGTTTTTT. V gene TRBV7-2 combines with J gene TRBJ2-2; D is unresolved. Germline CDR1 SGHTA, CDR2 FQGNSA. CDR3 length: 12 amino acids. Deletions cut 5 bases from V and 4 bases from J, with 5 bases between. Filled out from reference TRBV7-2 and TRBJ2-2, the complete variable domain reads GAGVSQSPSNKVTEKGKDVELRCDPISGHTALYWYRQSLGQGLEFLIYFQGNSAPDKSGLPSDRFSAERTGGSVSTLTIQRTQQEDSAVYLCASSPFTGELFFGEGSRLTVL.

V gene TRBV14 combines with J gene TRBJ2-2, with D unclear. Germline CDR1 reads SGHDN; CDR2 reads FVKESK. The CDR3 runs to 14 residues. V shed 6 bases and J shed 4 bases, with 12 bases lying between them. The DNA for the CDR3 is TGTGCCAGCAGGGCCGGACCGAGCACCGGGGAGCTGTTTTTT. As protein: CASRAGPSTGELFF.

The chain couples TRBV28 to TRBJ2-2, with unresolved D. Germline V gives CDR1 MDHEN, CDR2 SYDVKM. CDR3 size: 13 residues. The ends were cut back, 6 bases at V and 1 base at J, with 6 bases in the middle. CDR3 coding DNA: TGTGCCAGCAGGCATTGGAACACCGGGGAGCTGTTTTTT. It specifies CASRHWNTGELFF.

The rearrangement joins TRBV5-1 to TRBJ2-2; D call uncertain. The CDR3 is 16 residues long. The V gene lost 0 bases and the J gene lost 3 bases, with 12 bases spanning the gap. In germline, CDR1 is SGHRS, CDR2 YFSETQ. The CDR3 sequence: CASSLEHQRDTGELFF. The CDR3 coding sequence is TGCGCCAGCAGCTTGGAACATCAACGGGACACCGGGGAGCTGTTTTTT.

The chain is built from TRBV7-9 and TRBJ2-3, with D perhaps TRBD2 (5 bases). V was clipped by 5 bases and J by 2 bases, with 11 bases between them. The CDR3 totals 14 residues. Germline loops: CDR1 SEHNR, CDR2 FQNEAQ (reference sequence). The CDR3: CASSQTNPTDTQYF. The CDR3 DNA reads TGTGCCAGCAGCCAGACTAATCCCACAGATACGCAGTATTTT.

On this clone: The junction shows a germline mismatch at one end, possibly a read error. The V and J genes are TRBV6-1 and TRBJ1-2; 9 nucleotides agree with TRBD1. Germline V lookup: CDR1 MNHNS, CDR2 SASEGT. There are 12 residues in the CDR3. The CDR3 sequence is CASGDRGFGYTF. CDR3 coding DNA: TGTGCCAGCGGTGACAGGGGGTTTGGCTACACCTTC.

The chain joins TRBV29-1 to TRBJ2-1; tentative D call: TRBD2 (7 bases). Looked up from germline, CDR1 is SQVTM and CDR2 is ANQGSEA. Trimming took off 6 bases at V and 4 bases at J, with 16 bases between the two ends. CDR3 length: 14 residues. The DNA of the CDR3 is TGCAGCGTCCAAGGGGGGGGCTCTTACAATGAGCAGTTCTTC. The encoded protein is CSVQGGGSYNEQFF.

This clone was detected only once. V usage is TRBV2 and J usage is TRBJ2-1; TRBD1 matches 8 bases. Germline V gives CDR1 SNHLY, CDR2 FYNNEI. V dropped 7 bases and J dropped 1; count of bases not matched to a gene: 3. The CDR3 totals 14 residues. The CDR3 loop is CASKQGASYNEQFF. The CDR3 nucleotides are TGTGCCAGCAAGCAGGGGGCTTCCTACAATGAGCAGTTCTTC.

The chain combines TRBV5-4 with TRBJ1-5; TRBD1 might be the D (5 bases). Germline CDR1 SGHNT, CDR2 YYREEE (reference sequence). This CDR3 contains 12 residues. Trimming shortened V by 7 bases and J by 6 bases, and 11 bases separated the two germline ends. CDR3 in amino acids: CASGVGGQPQHF. CDR3 in DNA: TGTGCCAGCGGGGTCGGGGGTCAGCCCCAGCATTTT.